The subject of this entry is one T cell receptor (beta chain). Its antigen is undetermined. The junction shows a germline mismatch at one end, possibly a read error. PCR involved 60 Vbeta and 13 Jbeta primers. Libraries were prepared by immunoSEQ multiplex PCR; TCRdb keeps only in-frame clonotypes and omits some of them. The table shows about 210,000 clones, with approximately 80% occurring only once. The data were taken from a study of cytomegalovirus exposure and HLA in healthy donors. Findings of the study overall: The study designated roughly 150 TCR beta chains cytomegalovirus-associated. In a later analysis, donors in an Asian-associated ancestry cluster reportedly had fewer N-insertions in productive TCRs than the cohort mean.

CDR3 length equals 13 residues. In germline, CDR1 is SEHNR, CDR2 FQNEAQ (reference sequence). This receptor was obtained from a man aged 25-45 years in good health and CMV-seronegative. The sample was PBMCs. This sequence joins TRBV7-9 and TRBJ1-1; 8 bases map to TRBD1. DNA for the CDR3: TGTGCCAGCAGCTTAGGCCCCCAGGGGGCGAGTAGGTTT. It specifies CASSLGPQGASRF. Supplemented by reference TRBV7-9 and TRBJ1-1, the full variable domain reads DTGVSQNPRHKITKRGQNVTFRCDPISEHNRLYWYRQTLGQGPEFLTYFQNEAQLEKSRLLSDRFSAERPKGSFSTLEIQRTEQGDSAMYLCASSLGPQGASRFGQGTRLTVV.